Sequencing of this T cell receptor beta chain was carried out in a study of T cell responses to AZD1222 COVID-19 vaccine. With 0 bases removed from V and 1 base from J, the gap between germline ends came to 7 bases. Germline CDR1 is SGHRS and CDR2 is YFSETQ. The CDR3 loop spans 14 amino acids. Study-wide points: Most donors were white British and more were female, and clonal diversity was possibly underestimated. Only a handful of AZD1222 recipients, several in all, had baseline seropositivity.

A note on this clone: Its cognate antigen is unknown.

Sequenced by immunoSEQ multiplex PCR; TCRdb stores in-frame clones only, minus some. Found here are 140,000 to 150,000 clones, 82% of them singletons; the top ten hold around 4.1%. The input for sequencing was peripheral blood, taken on day 0 of MenACWY control vaccination. This clonotype was obtained from an adult in good health. This rearrangement joins TRBV5-1 to TRBJ1-2; D is possibly TRBD1 (5 bases). The CDR3 DNA sequence: TGCGCCAGCAGCTTGGGGACAAATAACTATGGCTACACCTTC. It translates to CASSLGTNNYGYTF. Looking up the rest from reference TRBV5-1 and TRBJ1-2 gives the full variable domain: KAGVTQTPRYLIKTRGQQVTLSCSPISGHRSVSWYQQTPGQGLQFLFEYFSETQRNKGNFPGRFSGRQFSNSRSEMNVSTLELGDSALYLCASSLGTNNYGYTFGSGTRLTVV.